The TCR beta chain under discussion was sequenced for a study of lymphopenia after photon versus proton radiotherapy. Findings of the study overall: Under photons, naive T cells and diversity fell while effector/memory populations rose. In patients who died, overall survival fell as post-nadir TCR diversity dropped more.

V lost 1 base and J 5 bases, leaving 6 bases between the germline ends. The CDR3 loop spans 14 amino acids. Germline lookup yields CDR1 MNHNS and CDR2 SASEGT. TCRdb's copy holds only in-frame clones and misses some; the assay was immunoSEQ multiplex PCR. This repertoire shows around 70,000 clones, 80% to 95% found once; its top ten account for 2.2%. Note on this clone: Its cognate antigen is unknown.

The sample here was peripheral blood, taken from a patient treated with photon-based radiotherapy. The TCR originated in a woman aged 40 to 55 with cholangiocarcinoma. V gene TRBV6-1 combines with J gene TRBJ1-6; D gene uncertain. The CDR3 region has the DNA TGTGCCAGCAGTGAAGGAGCGGATAATTCACCCCTCCACTTT. Translating it yields CASSEGADNSPLHF.